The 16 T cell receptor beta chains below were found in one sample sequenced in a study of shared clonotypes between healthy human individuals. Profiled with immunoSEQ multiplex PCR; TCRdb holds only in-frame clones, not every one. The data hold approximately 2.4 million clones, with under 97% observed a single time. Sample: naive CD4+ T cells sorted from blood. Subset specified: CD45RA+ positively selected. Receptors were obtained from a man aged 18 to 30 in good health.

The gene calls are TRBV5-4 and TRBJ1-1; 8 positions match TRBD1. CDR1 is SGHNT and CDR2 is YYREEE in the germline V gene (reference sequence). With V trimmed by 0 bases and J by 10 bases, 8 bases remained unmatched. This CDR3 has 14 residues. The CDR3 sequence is CASSLGTGLSGAFF. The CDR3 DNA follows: TGTGCCAGCAGCTTGGGGACAGGGTTATCGGGAGCTTTCTTT.

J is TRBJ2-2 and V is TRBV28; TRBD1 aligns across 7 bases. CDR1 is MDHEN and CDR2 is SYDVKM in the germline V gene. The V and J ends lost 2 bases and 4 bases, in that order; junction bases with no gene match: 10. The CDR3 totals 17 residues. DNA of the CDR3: TGTGCCAGCAGTTTAGAAAAGAAAACAGGGGTCACCGGGGAGCTGTTTTTT. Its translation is CASSLEKKTGVTGELFF.

The CDR3 DNA reads TGCGCCAGCAGTGGGACAGGGAGTATTCCTTACAATGAGCAGTTCTTC. It yields the protein CASSGTGSIPYNEQFF. This chain uses TRBV10-2 with TRBJ2-1; 8 positions agree with TRBD1. V lost 4 bases, J lost 4 bases, and 9 bases stayed unmatched. The germline CDR1 and CDR2 sequences are WSHSY and SAAADI. CDR3 length: 16 amino acids.

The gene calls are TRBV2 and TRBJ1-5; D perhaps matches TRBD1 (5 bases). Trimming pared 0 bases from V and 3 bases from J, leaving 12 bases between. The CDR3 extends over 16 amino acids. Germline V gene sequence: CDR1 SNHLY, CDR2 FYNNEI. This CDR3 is CASSEARWGVNQPQHF. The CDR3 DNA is TGTGCCAGCAGTGAAGCTCGATGGGGGGTCAATCAGCCCCAGCATTTT.

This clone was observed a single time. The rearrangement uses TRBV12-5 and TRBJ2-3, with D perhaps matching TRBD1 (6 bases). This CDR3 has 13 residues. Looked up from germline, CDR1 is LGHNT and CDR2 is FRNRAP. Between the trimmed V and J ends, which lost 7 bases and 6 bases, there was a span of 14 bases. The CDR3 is CASATRTGDTQYF. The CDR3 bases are TGTGCTAGTGCCACGAGAACAGGGGATACGCAGTATTTT.

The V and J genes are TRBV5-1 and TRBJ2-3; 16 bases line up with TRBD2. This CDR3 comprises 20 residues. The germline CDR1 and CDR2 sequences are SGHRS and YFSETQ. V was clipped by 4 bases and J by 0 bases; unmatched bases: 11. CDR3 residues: CASSPGTSGRVHRSTDTQYF. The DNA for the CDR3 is TGCGCCAGCAGCCCGGGGACTAGCGGGAGGGTTCACCGTAGCACAGATACGCAGTATTTT. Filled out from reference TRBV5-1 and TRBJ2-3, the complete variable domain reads KAGVTQTPRYLIKTRGQQVTLSCSPISGHRSVSWYQQTPGQGLQFLFEYFSETQRNKGNFPGRFSGRQFSNSRSEMNVSTLELGDSALYLCASSPGTSGRVHRSTDTQYFGPGTRLTVL.

CDR3 DNA: TGTGCCAGCAGCTTAGGTGGGACTGAGGCCTCCTACGAGCAGTACTTC. As protein: CASSLGGTEASYEQYF. The chain is built from TRBV7-2 and TRBJ2-7, with D maybe TRBD2 (6 bases). Germline values: CDR1 SGHTA, CDR2 FQGNSA. V lost 1 base, J lost 0 bases, and 13 bases lay in between. The CDR3 has 16 residues.

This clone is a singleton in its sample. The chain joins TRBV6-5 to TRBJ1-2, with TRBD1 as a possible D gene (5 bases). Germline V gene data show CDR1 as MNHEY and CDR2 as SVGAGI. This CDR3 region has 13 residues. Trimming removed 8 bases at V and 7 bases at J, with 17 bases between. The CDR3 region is CASGMQGAGGYTF. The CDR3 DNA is TGTGCCAGCGGTATGCAGGGAGCGGGTGGCTACACCTTC.

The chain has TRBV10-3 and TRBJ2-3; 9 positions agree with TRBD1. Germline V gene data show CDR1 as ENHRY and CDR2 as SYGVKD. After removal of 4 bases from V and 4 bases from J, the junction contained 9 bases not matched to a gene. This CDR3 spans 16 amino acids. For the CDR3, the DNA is TGTGCCATCAGTGCCCCCGGGACAGGGTTTCCAGATACGCAGTATTTT. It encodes CAISAPGTGFPDTQYF.

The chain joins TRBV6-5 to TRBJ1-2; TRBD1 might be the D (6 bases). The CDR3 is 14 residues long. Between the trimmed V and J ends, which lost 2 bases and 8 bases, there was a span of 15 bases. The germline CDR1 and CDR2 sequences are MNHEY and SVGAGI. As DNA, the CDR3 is TGTGCCAGCAGTTACCGGAACTTCAGGGGCGGCTACACCTTC. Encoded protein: CASSYRNFRGGYTF.

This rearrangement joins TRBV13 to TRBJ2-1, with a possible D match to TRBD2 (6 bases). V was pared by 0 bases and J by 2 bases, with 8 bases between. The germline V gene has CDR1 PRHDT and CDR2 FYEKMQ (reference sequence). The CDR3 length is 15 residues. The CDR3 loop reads CASSLGRDAYNEQFF. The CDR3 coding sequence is TGTGCCAGCAGCTTAGGGCGGGATGCCTACAATGAGCAGTTCTTC.

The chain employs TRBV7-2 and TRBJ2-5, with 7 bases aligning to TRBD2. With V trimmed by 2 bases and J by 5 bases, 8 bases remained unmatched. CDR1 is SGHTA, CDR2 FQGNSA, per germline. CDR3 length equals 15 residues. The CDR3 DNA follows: TGTGCCAGCAGCTTAATGACTAGCCCGAGCGAGACCCAGTACTTC. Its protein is CASSLMTSPSETQYF. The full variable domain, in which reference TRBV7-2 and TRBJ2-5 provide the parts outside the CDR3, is GAGVSQSPSNKVTEKGKDVELRCDPISGHTALYWYRQSLGQGLEFLIYFQGNSAPDKSGLPSDRFSAERTGGSVSTLTIQRTQQEDSAVYLCASSLMTSPSETQYFGPGTRLLVL.

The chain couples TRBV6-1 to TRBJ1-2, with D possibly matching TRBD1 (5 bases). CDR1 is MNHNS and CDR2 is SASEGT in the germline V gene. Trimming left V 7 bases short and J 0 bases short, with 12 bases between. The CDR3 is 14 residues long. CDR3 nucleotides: TGTGCCAGCACTGTAAGGGGCCCTAACTATGGCTACACCTTC. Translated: CASTVRGPNYGYTF.

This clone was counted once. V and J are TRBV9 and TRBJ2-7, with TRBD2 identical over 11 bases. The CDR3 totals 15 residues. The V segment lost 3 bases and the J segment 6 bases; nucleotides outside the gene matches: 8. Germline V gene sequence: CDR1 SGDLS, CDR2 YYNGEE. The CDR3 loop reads CASSAGTSGFGEQYF. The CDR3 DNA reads TGTGCCAGCAGCGCCGGGACTAGCGGTTTCGGCGAGCAGTACTTC.

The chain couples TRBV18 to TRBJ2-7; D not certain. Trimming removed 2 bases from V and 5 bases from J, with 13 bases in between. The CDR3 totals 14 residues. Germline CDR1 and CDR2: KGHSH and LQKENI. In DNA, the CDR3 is TGTGCCAGCTCACCAACCCTCTCAGTTGACGAGCAGTACTTC. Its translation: CASSPTLSVDEQYF.

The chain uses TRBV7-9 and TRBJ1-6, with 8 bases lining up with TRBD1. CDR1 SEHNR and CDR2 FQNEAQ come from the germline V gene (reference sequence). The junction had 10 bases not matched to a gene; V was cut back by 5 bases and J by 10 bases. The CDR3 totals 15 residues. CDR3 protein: CASSPPTGEGSPLHF. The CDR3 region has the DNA TGTGCCAGCAGCCCACCGACAGGGGAGGGCTCACCCCTCCACTTT.